This is a list of T cell receptor beta chains from one sample in a study of cytomegalovirus exposure and HLA in healthy donors. Repertoires were generated with immunoSEQ multiplex PCR, while TCRdb's copy carries only in-frame clones and drops some. The data hold under 250,000 clones, with around 79% observed a single time. Sequencing was performed on PBMCs. The receptor set was obtained from a woman in her 30s in good health and CMV-seropositive. Each CDR3 is given with its conserved first and last residue. The D gene is left open where the match is weak. The listing skips clone size in some rows; elsewhere it reads once, few, many or a size class.

cdr3_aa: CASSYSIVRETQYF; cdr3_nt: TGTGCCAGCAGTTACTCGATAGTGCGGGAGACCCAGTACTTC; d_call: -; v_call: TRBV6-5; j_call: TRBJ2-5; clone_size: once
cdr3_aa: CASSYGGIGYGYTF; cdr3_nt: TGTGCCAGCAGTTATGGGGGGATTGGCTATGGCTACACCTTC; d_call: -; v_call: TRBV27; j_call: TRBJ1-2; clone_size: -
cdr3_aa: CASSLGGHNVYGYTF; cdr3_nt: TGTGCCAGCAGCTTAGGTGGACACAATGTCTATGGCTACACCTTC; d_call: -; v_call: TRBV7-9; j_call: TRBJ1-2; clone_size: few
cdr3_aa: CASSLWRAGVADIQYF; cdr3_nt: TGTGCCAGCAGCTTGTGGCGAGCGGGAGTTGCTGACATTCAGTACTTC; d_call: TRBD2; v_call: TRBV5-6; j_call: TRBJ2-4; clone_size: -
cdr3_aa: CASSQELGLAGGPGYEQYF; cdr3_nt: TGCGCCAGCAGCCAGGAATTGGGACTAGCGGGGGGGCCTGGCTACGAGCAGTACTTC; d_call: TRBD2; v_call: TRBV4-1; j_call: TRBJ2-7; clone_size: -
cdr3_aa: CAWLLAGTDTQYF; cdr3_nt: TGTGCCTGGCTTTTAGCGGGCACAGATACGCAGTATTTT; d_call: -; v_call: TRBV30; j_call: TRBJ2-3; clone_size: -
cdr3_aa: CASSLQGLWTGELFF; cdr3_nt: TGTGCCAGCAGCTTGCAGGGTTTGTGGACCGGGGAGCTGTTTTTT; d_call: -; v_call: TRBV5-8; j_call: TRBJ2-2; clone_size: -
cdr3_aa: CASSPGGTSGIANTGELFF; cdr3_nt: TGTGCCAGCTCACCTGGAGGGACTAGCGGAATCGCGAACACCGGGGAGCTGTTTTTT; d_call: TRBD2; v_call: TRBV18; j_call: TRBJ2-2; clone_size: -
cdr3_aa: CAWKLAGEENEQFF; cdr3_nt: TGTGCCTGGAAACTAGCGGGAGAGGAAAATGAGCAGTTCTTC; d_call: TRBD2; v_call: TRBV30; j_call: TRBJ2-1; clone_size: -
cdr3_aa: CATRGGLVSSYEQYF; cdr3_nt: TGTGCCACCAGGGGGGGTTTGGTAAGCTCCTACGAGCAGTACTTC; d_call: -; v_call: TRBV10-3; j_call: TRBJ2-7; clone_size: -
cdr3_aa: CASSVVDRGGELFF; cdr3_nt: TGTGCCAGCAGCGTAGTTGACAGAGGTGGGGAGCTGTTTTTT; d_call: -; v_call: TRBV9; j_call: TRBJ2-2; clone_size: -
cdr3_aa: CASGLYEQYF; cdr3_nt: TGTGCCAGCGGCCTCTACGAGCAGTACTTC; d_call: -; v_call: TRBV2; j_call: TRBJ2-7; clone_size: once
cdr3_aa: CASSHWTEVGGYTF; cdr3_nt: TGCGCCAGCAGCCATTGGACAGAGGTAGGAGGCTACACCTTC; d_call: -; v_call: TRBV4-3; j_call: TRBJ1-2; clone_size: -
cdr3_aa: CATRDSLNYGYTF; cdr3_nt: TGTGCCACCAGGGACAGTCTTAACTATGGCTACACCTTC; d_call: TRBD1; v_call: TRBV6-5; j_call: TRBJ1-2; clone_size: -
cdr3_aa: CASSPGARVVSGANVLTF; cdr3_nt: TGTGCCAGCAGCCCAGGGGCTAGAGTTGTTTCTGGGGCCAACGTCCTGACTTTC; d_call: -; v_call: TRBV9; j_call: TRBJ2-6; clone_size: -
cdr3_aa: CATSRERVGEKQYF; cdr3_nt: TGTGCCACCAGCAGGGAGCGGGTAGGAGAGAAGCAGTACTTC; d_call: -; v_call: TRBV15; j_call: TRBJ2-7; clone_size: -
cdr3_aa: CASSLTTSGGATETQYF; cdr3_nt: TGTGCCAGCAGCCTGACTACTAGCGGGGGGGCCACGGAGACCCAGTACTTC; d_call: TRBD2; v_call: TRBV4-2; j_call: TRBJ2-5; clone_size: -
cdr3_aa: CATSPTGDPLAKNIQYF; cdr3_nt: TGTGCCACCAGCCCAACCGGGGATCCCCTAGCCAAAAACATTCAGTACTTC; d_call: -; v_call: TRBV15; j_call: TRBJ2-4; clone_size: -
cdr3_aa: CASSLYGRTSTDTQYF; cdr3_nt: TGTGCCAGCAGCTTGTACGGACGGACTAGCACAGATACGCAGTATTTT; d_call: -; v_call: TRBV5-6; j_call: TRBJ2-3; clone_size: few
cdr3_aa: CAISESLSVRTEAFF; cdr3_nt: TGTGCCATCAGTGAGTCTTTAAGCGTTCGCACTGAAGCTTTCTTT; d_call: -; v_call: TRBV10-3; j_call: TRBJ1-1; clone_size: -
cdr3_aa: CACHMGAGYTF; cdr3_nt: TGTGCCTGTCATATGGGGGCCGGCTACACCTTC; d_call: -; v_call: TRBV30; j_call: TRBJ1-2; clone_size: -
cdr3_aa: CASSQGRQGGTQYF; cdr3_nt: TGCGCCAGCAGCCAAGGAAGACAGGGGGGAACGCAGTATTTT; d_call: TRBD1; v_call: TRBV4-3; j_call: TRBJ2-3; clone_size: -
cdr3_aa: CASWDRDEGGNTIYF; cdr3_nt: TGTGCCAGTTGGGACAGGGACGAAGGAGGAAACACCATATATTTT; d_call: TRBD1; v_call: TRBV19; j_call: TRBJ1-3; clone_size: once
cdr3_aa: CASSIVGGRAENEQFF; cdr3_nt: TGTGCCAGTAGTATAGTTGGCGGGAGGGCCGAAAATGAGCAGTTCTTC; d_call: TRBD2; v_call: TRBV19; j_call: TRBJ2-1; clone_size: few
cdr3_aa: CASSVGDWEDEKLFF; cdr3_nt: TGTGCCAGCAGCGTAGGGGACTGGGAGGATGAAAAACTGTTTTTT; d_call: -; v_call: TRBV9; j_call: TRBJ1-4; clone_size: -
cdr3_aa: CASSPGQGMNTEAFF; cdr3_nt: TGCGCCAGCAGCCCGGGACAGGGGATGAACACTGAAGCTTTCTTT; d_call: TRBD1; v_call: TRBV4-1; j_call: TRBJ1-1; clone_size: -
cdr3_aa: CASSPNPGISYEQYF; cdr3_nt: TGTGCCAGCAGCCCAAACCCAGGGATTTCCTACGAGCAGTACTTC; d_call: -; v_call: TRBV9; j_call: TRBJ2-7; clone_size: -
cdr3_aa: CASSLGLAGGETQYF; cdr3_nt: TGTGCCAGCAGCCTGGGACTAGCGGGAGGAGAGACCCAGTACTTC; d_call: TRBD2; v_call: TRBV7-9; j_call: TRBJ2-5; clone_size: -
cdr3_aa: CASSQGGDLETQYF; cdr3_nt: TGTGCCAGTTCTCAGGGCGGCGATTTAGAGACCCAGTACTTC; d_call: -; v_call: TRBV19; j_call: TRBJ2-5; clone_size: -
cdr3_aa: CASSQRRGLSYNEQFF; cdr3_nt: TGTGCCAGCAGCCAGCGGCGCGGGTTATCCTACAATGAGCAGTTCTTC; d_call: -; v_call: TRBV5-8; j_call: TRBJ2-1; clone_size: -
cdr3_aa: CASSLVGLRDRTDTQYF; cdr3_nt: TGTGCCAGCAGCTTAGTGGGGTTGAGGGATCGTACAGATACGCAGTATTTT; d_call: -; v_call: TRBV11-2; j_call: TRBJ2-3; clone_size: once